This T cell receptor (beta chain) was recorded in a study of T cell responses to AZD1222 COVID-19 vaccine. For the study at large: Whether given at about 4 or about 12 weeks, second doses were pooled. Study findings and constraints: Recipients of two AZD1222 doses showed rising Spike-specific TCR breadth and depth. Donors were mostly white British, more females; clonal diversity possibly underestimated.

TCRdb keeps only in-frame clones here, not all; method: immunoSEQ multiplex PCR. The sample lists about 76,000 clones; about nine tenths were seen once. Germline CDR1 and CDR2: MGHDK and SYGVNS. CDR3 length: 14 residues. V gave up 3 bases and J gave up 3 bases, with 6 bases separating them. Details on this clone: Its antigen is unknown.

The sample in question was peripheral blood, obtained on day 0 of AZD1222 vaccination. This sequence originates from an adult in good health. The chain employs TRBV25-1 and TRBJ2-6, with D hard to call. In DNA, the CDR3 is TGTGCCAGCAGTGACCCCTTTGGGGCCAACGTCCTGACTTTC. Its translation is CASSDPFGANVLTF.